These T cell receptor beta chains were read from a single sample in a study of regulatory T cells in long-lasting Graves disease. From the multiplex PCR reads, TCRdb called clonotypes with MiXCR, one entry per CDR3 protein. This table holds around 400,000 distinct CDR3 sequences, about 15% found once. These data were also filed under a second study, of T cells in Graves' hyperthyroidism and ophthalmopathy.

Material: peripheral blood mononuclear cells (PBMCs), obtained at new diagnosis, from a patient treated with antithyroid drugs. These receptors all stem from a middle-aged woman with Graves disease. Both conserved end residues are part of each CDR3. A D gene is named only where the DNA matches it firmly. Clone size, where shown, is once, few, many, or a class for clones that have expanded.

TRBD2	TRBV5-1	few	TRBJ2-4	CASSSNPIAGGGKNIQYF	TGCGCCAGCAGCTCGAACCCTATAGCGGGAGGGGGCAAAAACATTCAGTACTTC
NA	TRBV4-2	NA	TRBJ2-3	CASSQGLGSTDTQYF	TGTGCCAGCAGCCAAGGACTAGGTAGCACAGATACGCAGTATTTT
NA	TRBV20-1	NA	TRBJ1-2	CSAIPEDSRNYGYTF	TGCAGTGCGATCCCAGAGGACAGTCGAAACTATGGCTACACCTTC
TRBD1	TRBV11-2	many	TRBJ2-7	CASSSGQGFTYEQYF	TGTGCCAGCAGCTCGGGACAGGGGTTTACCTACGAGCAGTACTTC
NA	TRBV7-3	many	TRBJ2-1	CASSPGPHREQFF	TGTGCCAGCAGCCCTGGTCCTCATCGTGAGCAGTTCTTC
TRBD2	TRBV7-2	many	TRBJ2-1	CASSFQRVAGGGNEQFF	TGTGCCAGCAGCTTCCAGAGAGTAGCGGGAGGGGGCAATGAGCAGTTCTTC
NA	TRBV6-2/TRBV6-3	NA	TRBJ2-3	CASSYRTVSSTDTQYF	TGTGCCAGCAGTTACCGGACTGTTTCTAGCACAGATACGCAGTATTTT
NA	TRBV20-1	NA	TRBJ2-3	CSARDLGEAQDTQYF	TGCAGTGCTAGAGATTTGGGGGAAGCTCAGGATACGCAGTATTTT
TRBD1	TRBV28	many	TRBJ1-6	CASRTTRTGPWSPLHF	TGTGCCAGCAGGACGACACGGACAGGTCCATGGTCACCCCTCCACTTT
TRBD1	TRBV3-1	many	TRBJ1-2	CASSLDTGDYGYTF	TGTGCCAGCAGCCTAGACACAGGGGACTATGGCTACACCTTC
TRBD2	TRBV7-8	many	TRBJ2-5	CASSKGLAGDLQETQYF	TGTGCCAGCAGCAAGGGACTAGCGGGGGACCTCCAAGAGACCCAGTACTTC
TRBD2	TRBV7-6	many	TRBJ2-5	CASSLRTGGAQETQYF	TGTGCCAGCAGCTTAAGAACGGGAGGTGCCCAAGAGACCCAGTACTTC
NA	TRBV11-2	many	TRBJ1-4	CASSDGATNEKLFF	TGTGCCAGCAGCGACGGAGCAACTAATGAAAAACTGTTTTTT
TRBD2	TRBV19	many	TRBJ2-7	CASSILAGGTYEQYF	TGTGCCAGTAGTATCTTAGCGGGAGGTACCTACGAGCAGTACTTC
NA	TRBV15	many	TRBJ2-1	CATSRDTGAPYNEQFF	TGTGCCACCAGCAGAGATACGGGGGCGCCCTACAATGAGCAGTTCTTC
TRBD1	TRBV9	few	TRBJ2-1	CASSPGDSSYNEQFF	TGTGCCAGCAGCCCAGGGGACAGCTCCTACAATGAGCAGTTCTTC
TRBD2	TRBV10-3	many	TRBJ2-5	CATHSGRIQETQYF	TGTGCCACTCATAGCGGGAGGATCCAAGAGACCCAGTACTTC
NA	TRBV2	many	TRBJ2-1	CASSERVWNEQFF	TGTGCCAGCAGTGAGAGGGTTTGGAATGAGCAGTTCTTC
TRBD2	TRBV9	many	TRBJ2-1	CASSVAGTSYNEQFF	TGTGCCAGCAGCGTAGCCGGGACTAGCTACAATGAGCAGTTCTTC
TRBD2	TRBV9	many	TRBJ2-2	CASSPLAGVGELFF	TGTGCCAGCAGCCCCCTAGCGGGAGTGGGGGAGCTGTTTTTT
NA	TRBV9	NA	TRBJ1-3	CASSEGVVSGNTIYF	TGTGCCAGCAGCGAAGGAGTGGTTTCTGGAAACACCATATATTTT
TRBD2	TRBV12-3/TRBV12-4	many	TRBJ2-3	CASSSSPGTSGIVTDTQYF	TGTGCCAGCAGTTCTTCACCCGGGACTAGCGGGATTGTCACAGATACGCAGTATTTT
TRBD1	TRBV3-1	NA	TRBJ2-1	CASSQDRTGRMNEQFF	TGTGCCAGCAGCCAAGATAGGACAGGGAGAATGAATGAGCAGTTCTTC
TRBD1	TRBV5-6	few	TRBJ1-1	CASSQSRGRTGWTEAFF	TGTGCCAGCAGCCAGTCCCGCGGACGGACAGGGTGGACTGAAGCTTTCTTT
NA	TRBV12-3/TRBV12-4	many	TRBJ2-1	CASSPSGINEQFF	TGTGCCAGCAGTCCAAGCGGTATCAATGAGCAGTTCTTC
NA	TRBV27	many	TRBJ2-5	CASSLSIMHSLGTQYF	TGTGCCAGCAGTTTATCGATAATGCATAGCCTTGGGACCCAGTACTTC
NA	TRBV5-1	many	TRBJ2-3	CASSLAPADTQYF	TGCGCCAGCAGCTTGGCCCCGGCAGATACGCAGTATTTT
NA	TRBV2	many	TRBJ2-7	CASRNLEEQYF	TGTGCCAGCAGGAACCTGGAGGAGCAGTACTTC
NA	TRBV28	many	TRBJ1-3	CASSLGTLPTIYF	TGTGCCAGCAGTTTGGGGACTCTGCCCACCATATATTTT
NA	TRBV30	NA	TRBJ1-5	CAWSLAGNQPQHF	TGTGCCTGGAGTCTTGCAGGCAATCAGCCCCAGCATTTT
TRBD1	TRBV29-1	many	TRBJ2-1	CSAAGTGSYNEQFF	TGCAGCGCCGCCGGGACAGGATCCTACAATGAGCAGTTCTTC
NA	TRBV12-3/TRBV12-4	many	TRBJ1-1	CASSIGQPNTEAFF	TGTGCCAGCAGTATTGGGCAGCCCAACACTGAAGCTTTCTTT
TRBD2	TRBV28	few	TRBJ2-1	CASRRAGSVDEQFF	TGTGCCAGCAGAAGAGCGGGGAGCGTCGATGAGCAGTTCTTC
NA	TRBV7-6	many	TRBJ2-1	CASSNRGYNEQFF	TGTGCCAGCAGCAACCGGGGCTACAATGAGCAGTTCTTC
TRBD2	TRBV12-3/TRBV12-4	NA	TRBJ2-1	CASSFGLADPLGQFF	TGTGCCAGCAGTTTCGGACTAGCGGACCCTCTTGGCCAGTTCTTC
TRBD2	TRBV5-1	many	TRBJ2-1	CASSLELAGVDEQFF	TGCGCCAGCAGCTTGGAGCTAGCGGGAGTGGATGAGCAGTTCTTC
NA	TRBV10-3	many	TRBJ1-5	CAISDPPADQPQHF	TGTGCCATCAGTGATCCGCCAGCAGATCAGCCCCAGCATTTT
TRBD1	TRBV30	NA	TRBJ1-3	CAWSLGTEGNTIYF	TGTGCCTGGAGTCTTGGGACAGAAGGAAACACCATATATTTT
NA	TRBV12-3/TRBV12-4	once	TRBJ1-2	CASSAIQGYGYTF	TGTGCCAGCAGTGCCATACAGGGCTATGGCTACACCTTC